The clone carrying this T cell receptor beta chain was recorded many times. Antigen unknown. The data derive from a study of T-cell reconstitution after alpha-beta-depleted transplantation in children. Findings and caveats of the study: Surviving recipient T cells and intrathymic progenitors accounted for some patients' high TCRbeta diversity at day 60. The study reportedly traced alpha-beta T cells about two months after transplant to several hundred expanded graft clones. A year post-transplant, T-cell counts and diversity derived mostly from newly produced T cells.

The V gene end was trimmed by 7 bases and the J gene end by 6 bases; junction bases not matched to a gene: 8. Germline V gives CDR1 MNHEY, CDR2 SMNVEV (reference sequence). The CDR3 runs to 15 residues. Unique molecular identifiers were incorporated when the TCRbeta library was constructed. TCRdb passed the PCR reads through MiXCR, listing each CDR3 protein once. The sample has approximately 300,000 distinct CDR3 sequences; roughly 9.1% are singletons. This receptor was obtained from a boy younger than two with acute myeloid leukemia, due to receive a stem cell transplant. This specimen consisted of PBMCs, obtained before TCRalphabeta/CD19-depleted stem cell transplant. The genes are TRBV27 and TRBJ2-3, with 12 positions matching TRBD2. The CDR3 nucleotides read TGTGCCAGCACGAGTTGGACTAGCGGGGCTGATACGCAGTATTTT. This gives the protein CASTSWTSGADTQYF.